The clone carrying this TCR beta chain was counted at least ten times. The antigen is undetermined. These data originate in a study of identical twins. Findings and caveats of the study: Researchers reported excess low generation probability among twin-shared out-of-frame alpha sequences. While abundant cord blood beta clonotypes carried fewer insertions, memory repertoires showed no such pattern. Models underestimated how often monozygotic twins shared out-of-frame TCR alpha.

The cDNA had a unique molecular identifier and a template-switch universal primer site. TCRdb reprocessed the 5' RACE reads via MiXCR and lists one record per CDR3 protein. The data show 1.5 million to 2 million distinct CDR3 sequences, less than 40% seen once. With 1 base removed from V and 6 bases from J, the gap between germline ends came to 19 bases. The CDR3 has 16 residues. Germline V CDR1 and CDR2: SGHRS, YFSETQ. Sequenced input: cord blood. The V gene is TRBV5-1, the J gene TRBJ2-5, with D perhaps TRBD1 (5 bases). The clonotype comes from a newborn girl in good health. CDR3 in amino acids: CASSLLSQGSDQTQYF. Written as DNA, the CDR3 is TGCGCCAGCAGCTTGCTCTCGCAGGGATCGGATCAGACCCAGTACTTC.